Listed below are T cell receptor beta chains from one sample, sequenced in a study of OX40 agonist ivuxolimab in advanced cancers. Profiled with immunoSEQ multiplex PCR; TCRdb holds only in-frame clones, not every one. Of 55,000 to 65,000 clones listed, 85% are singletons. The sequencing used CD4+ or CD8+ T cells sorted from blood, collected in a trial of the OX40 agonist ivuxolimab. These receptors were taken from an adult with an advanced solid tumor such as melanoma, head and neck, liver or kidney cancer. Each CDR3 is given with its conserved first and last residue.

j_call v_call cdr3_length cdr3_aa
TRBJ2-2 TRBV5-1 15 CASSLTSGNTGELFF
TRBJ1-1 TRBV18 18 CASSPPLGAEGMNTEAFF
TRBJ1-1 TRBV18 14 CASSPPGGYTEAFF
TRBJ1-1 TRBV5-4 18 CASSSKRAAGILNTEAFF
TRBJ2-3 TRBV2 15 CASSASGGPTDTQYF
TRBJ1-2 TRBV15 16 CATSRGGQALTYGYTF
TRBJ1-5 TRBV19 14 CASRPQVSNQPQHF
TRBJ2-1 TRBV13 13 CASSPRQSDEQFF
TRBJ2-3 TRBV5-4 13 CASSLDVSDTQYF
TRBJ1-2 TRBV27 13 CATAPGSDYGYTF
TRBJ2-1 TRBV5-6 12 CASSLVYNEQFF
TRBJ1-2 TRBV30 12 CAWSATGSGYTF
TRBJ1-1 TRBV7-9 18 CASSLGYRFSGRGTEAFF
TRBJ1-5 TRBV18 15 CASSQGLNSNQPQHF
TRBJ1-1 TRBV9 13 CASSVGQDTEAFF
TRBJ2-7 TRBV6-6 15 CASSSFRTGVYEQYF
TRBJ2-7 TRBV6-6 14 CASTRKAVDYEQYF
. TRBV6-6 11 CASTLGGEQYF
TRBJ2-7 TRBV7-9 16 CASSFDPGQGSYEQYF
TRBJ1-6 TRBV2 15 CASSEEGTRNSPLHF
TRBJ2-1 TRBV20-1 11 CSARQNSQYLF
TRBJ2-7 TRBV27 14 CASNGAGPSYEQYF
TRBJ1-1 TRBV6-1 12 CATRRTNTEAFF
TRBJ1-3 TRBV5-5 16 CASSHLPQGGGNTIYF
TRBJ2-7 TRBV15 19 CATSIIGQGARRKNDEQYF
TRBJ1-5 TRBV6-6 14 CASTGSEGNQPQHF
TRBJ1-6 TRBV7-9 14 CASSLFPDRPPLHF
TRBJ2-5 TRBV7-9 13 CASSLAGRETQYF
TRBJ2-1 TRBV5-1 16 CASSLVSGPPYNEQFF
TRBJ2-1 TRBV11-3 14 CASSLGFSYNEQFF
TRBJ1-2 TRBV6-5 14 CASRPLTGNYGYTF
TRBJ1-1 TRBV7-9 15 CASSSTWTENTEAFF
TRBJ2-7 TRBV7-8 17 CASSSLLTSGGSYEQYF
TRBJ1-4 TRBV14 14 CASSLRDSNEKLFF
TRBJ2-5 TRBV2 14 CASSEQGGQETQYF
TRBJ2-1 TRBV11-1 16 CASTPTHRATYNEQFF
TRBJ1-3 TRBV5-1 16 CASSARSGGTGNTIYF
TRBJ1-4 TRBV2 15 CASSEARSGLEKLFF
TRBJ1-1 TRBV7-9 14 CASSLEGGRAEAFF
TRBJ2-7 TRBV28 14 CASSLGTEVYEQYF
TRBJ1-4 TRBV28 13 CASMRTVNEKLFF
TRBJ1-1 TRBV7-8 16 CASSLNSGVMNTEAFF
TRBJ2-3 TRBV7-3 15 CASSPPGRGTDTQYF
TRBJ1-5 TRBV5-4 15 CASSRGTRNNQPQHF
TRBJ2-3 TRBV19 15 CASRDGPARPDTQYF
TRBJ2-3 TRBV9 18 CASSGSLGGRGGQDTQYF
TRBJ2-1 TRBV20-1 11 CSASLGGPSFF
TRBJ2-5 TRBV29-1 13 CSASDRAQETQYF
TRBJ2-5 TRBV11-2 15 CASSLGGWVEETQYF
. TRBV29-1 14 CSVEAPGSSYEQYF
TRBJ2-1 TRBV29-1 14 CSGGLGQRNNEQFF
TRBJ2-1 TRBV5-6 15 CASSYRDGTYNEQFF
TRBJ2-2 TRBV6-1 16 CASSGTSRWNTGELFF
TRBJ2-1 TRBV6-6 11 CASSLANEQFF
TRBJ2-5 TRBV10-3 17 CAISESTVSGGRETQYF